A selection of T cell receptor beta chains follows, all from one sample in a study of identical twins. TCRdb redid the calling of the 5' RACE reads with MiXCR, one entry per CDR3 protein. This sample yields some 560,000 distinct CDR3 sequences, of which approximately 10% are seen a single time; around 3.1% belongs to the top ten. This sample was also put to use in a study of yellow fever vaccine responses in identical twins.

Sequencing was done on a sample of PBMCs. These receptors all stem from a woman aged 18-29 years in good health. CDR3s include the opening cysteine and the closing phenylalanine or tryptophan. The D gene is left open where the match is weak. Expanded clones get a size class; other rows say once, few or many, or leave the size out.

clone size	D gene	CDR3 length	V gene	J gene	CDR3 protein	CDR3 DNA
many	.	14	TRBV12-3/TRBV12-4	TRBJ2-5	CASSPGGNQETQYF	TGTGCCAGCAGCCCCGGAGGAAACCAAGAGACCCAGTACTTC
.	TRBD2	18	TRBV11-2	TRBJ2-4	CASSWTSGGMPNKNIQYF	TGTGCCAGCAGCTGGACTAGCGGGGGGATGCCAAACAAAAACATTCAGTACTTC
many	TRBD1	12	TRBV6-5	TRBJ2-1	CASSSTGARQFF	TGTGCCAGCAGTTCCACAGGGGCTAGGCAGTTCTTC
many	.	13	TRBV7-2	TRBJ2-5	CASSSSGYGTQYF	TGTGCCAGCAGCTCATCAGGGTATGGGACCCAGTACTTC
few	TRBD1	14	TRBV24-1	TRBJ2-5	CATSDPTGFETQYF	TGTGCCACCAGTGATCCGACAGGGTTCGAGACCCAGTACTTC
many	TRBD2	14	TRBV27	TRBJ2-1	CASSLVAAGNEQFF	TGTGCCAGCAGTTTGGTGGCAGCGGGGAATGAGCAGTTCTTC
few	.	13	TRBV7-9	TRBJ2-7	CASSPPMPYEQYF	TGTGCCAGCAGCCCACCGATGCCTTACGAGCAGTACTTC
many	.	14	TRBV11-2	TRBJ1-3	CASSFGQLGNTIYF	TGTGCCAGCAGCTTCGGACAGCTTGGAAACACCATATATTTT
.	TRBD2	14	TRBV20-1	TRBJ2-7	CCARDLWGGGEQYF	TGCTGTGCTAGAGATCTCTGGGGCGGGGGCGAGCAGTACTTC
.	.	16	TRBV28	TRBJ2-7	CASRYPLEIPSPEQYF	TGTGCCAGCAGATACCCCCTTGAGATACCCTCTCCCGAGCAGTACTTC
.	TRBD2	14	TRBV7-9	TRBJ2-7	CASSSTGGFYEQYF	TGTGCCAGCAGCTCCACGGGAGGGTTTTACGAGCAGTACTTC
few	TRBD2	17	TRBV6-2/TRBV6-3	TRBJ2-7	CASGKPGLAGSSYEQYF	TGTGCCAGCGGAAAACCGGGACTAGCGGGAAGCTCCTACGAGCAGTACTTC
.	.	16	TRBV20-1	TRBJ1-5	CSARDPARFSNQPQHF	TGCAGTGCTAGAGATCCGGCCAGATTTAGCAATCAGCCCCAGCATTTT
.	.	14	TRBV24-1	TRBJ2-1	CATSAIDRDNEQFF	TGTGCCACCAGTGCCATTGACAGAGACAATGAGCAGTTCTTC
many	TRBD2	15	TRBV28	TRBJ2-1	CASSYASGGYNEQFF	TGTGCCAGCAGTTACGCTAGCGGGGGCTACAATGAGCAGTTCTTC
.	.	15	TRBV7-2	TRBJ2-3	CASSLTRGGPDTQYF	TGTGCCAGCAGCTTAACTAGAGGTGGTCCAGATACGCAGTATTTT
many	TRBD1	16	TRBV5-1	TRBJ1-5	CASSLGVQGPGQPQHF	TGCGCCAGCAGCTTGGGGGTACAGGGGCCCGGTCAGCCCCAGCATTTT
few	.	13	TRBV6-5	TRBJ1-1	CASSWQGVTEAFF	TGTGCCAGCAGTTGGCAGGGAGTAACTGAAGCTTTCTTT
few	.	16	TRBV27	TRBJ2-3	CASSPSGGTITDTQYF	TGTGCCAGCAGTCCCAGTGGGGGAACTATTACAGATACGCAGTATTTT
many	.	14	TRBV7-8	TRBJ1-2	CASSLGVLQYGYTF	TGTGCCAGCAGCTTAGGAGTGTTGCAGTATGGCTACACCTTC
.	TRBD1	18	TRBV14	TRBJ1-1	CASSQDHVRGPSSTEAFF	TGTGCCAGCAGCCAAGATCACGTCAGGGGGCCGTCTAGCACTGAAGCTTTCTTT
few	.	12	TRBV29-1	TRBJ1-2	CSAMGNRDGYTF	TGCAGCGCTATGGGGAACAGGGATGGCTACACCTTC
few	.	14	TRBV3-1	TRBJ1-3	CASSQESSGNTIYF	TGTGCCAGCAGCCAAGAGAGCTCTGGAAACACCATATATTTT
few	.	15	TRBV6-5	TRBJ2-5	CASSYSGGMGETQYF	TGTGCCAGCAGTTATAGCGGCGGTATGGGAGAGACCCAGTACTTC
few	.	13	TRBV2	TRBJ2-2	CASSGLTTGELFF	TGTGCCAGCAGTGGGCTTACGACCGGGGAGCTGTTTTTT
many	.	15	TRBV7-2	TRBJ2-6	CASSRDYSGANVLTF	TGTGCCAGCAGTCGAGATTACTCTGGGGCCAACGTCCTGACTTTC